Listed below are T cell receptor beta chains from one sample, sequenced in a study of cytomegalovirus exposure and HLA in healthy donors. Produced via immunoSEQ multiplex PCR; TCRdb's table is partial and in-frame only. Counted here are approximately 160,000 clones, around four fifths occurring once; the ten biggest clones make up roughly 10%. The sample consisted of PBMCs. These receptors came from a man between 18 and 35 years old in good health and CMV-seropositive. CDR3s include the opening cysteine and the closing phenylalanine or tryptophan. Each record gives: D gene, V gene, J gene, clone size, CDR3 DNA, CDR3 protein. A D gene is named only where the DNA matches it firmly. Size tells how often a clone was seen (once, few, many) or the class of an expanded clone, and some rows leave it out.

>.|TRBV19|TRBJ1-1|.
TGTGCCAGTAGTATTCAGGGCAGGGGGAACACTGAAGCTTTCTTT
CASSIQGRGNTEAFF
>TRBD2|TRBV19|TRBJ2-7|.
TGTGCCAGTACCGCGGGGGGGGCGACCTACGAGCAGTACTTC
CASTAGGATYEQYF
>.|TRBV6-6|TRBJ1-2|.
TGTGCAGCAATATCGACAGACGGAAAGGGCTACACCTTC
CAAISTDGKGYTF
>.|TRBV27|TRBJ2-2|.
TGTGCCAGCAGTTGGGCCTCTGAAAGGGAGCTGTTTTTT
CASSWASERELFF
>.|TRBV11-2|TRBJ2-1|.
TGTGCCAGCAGCTTAATGAGTGAGCAGTTCTTC
CASSLMSEQFF
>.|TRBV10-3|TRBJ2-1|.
TGTGCCATCAGTGAGACTAGTGGGGGCCCGGAGCAGTTCTTC
CAISETSGGPEQFF
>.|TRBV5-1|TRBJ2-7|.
TGCGCCAGCAGCTTGTCGGCAGGCAACTACGAGCAGTACTTC
CASSLSAGNYEQYF
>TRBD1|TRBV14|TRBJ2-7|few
TGTGCCAGCAGCCAAGCTCCGGGACAGGGGCCCTACGAGCAGTACTTC
CASSQAPGQGPYEQYF
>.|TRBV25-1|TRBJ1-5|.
TGTGCCAGCAGTGAAGCCGGGTATTATCAGCCCCAGCATTTT
CASSEAGYYQPQHF
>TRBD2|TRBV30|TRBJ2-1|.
TGTGCCTGGAGCGATCTAGCGGGAGATAATGAGCAGTTCTTC
CAWSDLAGDNEQFF
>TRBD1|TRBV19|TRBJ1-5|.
TGTGCCAGTAGTATCGGACAGGGGGTAATTGGAACTCAGCCCCAGCATTTT
CASSIGQGVIGTQPQHF
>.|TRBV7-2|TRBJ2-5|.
TGTGCCAGCAGCCCCCGTCGCGAAGAGCCCCAGTACTTC
CASSPRREEPQYF
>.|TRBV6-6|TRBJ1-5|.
TGTGCCAGCAAGTTGGAGGCGAATCAGCCCCAGCATTTT
CASKLEANQPQHF
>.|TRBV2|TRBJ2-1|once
TGTGCCAGTTTTCTTGATGGGGGGGCCAATGAGCAGTTCTTC
CASFLDGGANEQFF
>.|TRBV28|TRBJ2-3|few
TGTGCCAGCAGTTACTTGGGGGGAGGAAGCACAGATACGCAGTATTTT
CASSYLGGGSTDTQYF
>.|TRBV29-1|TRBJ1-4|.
TGCAGCGTTCTGAATGAAAAACTGTTTTTT
CSVLNEKLFF
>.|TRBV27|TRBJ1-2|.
TGTGCCAGCAGTCCACGAAACTTTAACTATGGCTACACCTTC
CASSPRNFNYGYTF
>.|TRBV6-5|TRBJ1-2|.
TGTGCCAGCAGTCCCCTTGGGGGCGTCGGCTATGGCTACACCTTC
CASSPLGGVGYGYTF
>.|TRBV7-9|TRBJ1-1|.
TGTGCCAGCAGCTTATTTGAGGGCGGTGAAGCTTTCTTT
CASSLFEGGEAFF
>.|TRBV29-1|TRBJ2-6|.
TGCAGCGCCGCAGGGGCTGGGGCCAACGTCCTGACTTTC
CSAAGAGANVLTF
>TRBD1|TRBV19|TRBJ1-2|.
TGTGCCAGTACCCCAGGACAGGGGAGCGCCTATGGCTACACCTTC
CASTPGQGSAYGYTF
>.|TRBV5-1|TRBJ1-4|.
TGCGCCAGCAGCTGGGGGACACTTGAAAGTAATGAAAAACTGTTTTTT
CASSWGTLESNEKLFF
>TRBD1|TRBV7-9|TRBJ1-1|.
TGTGCCAGCAGCTCCTGGACCGACAGGGGCGCGGGCACTGAAGCTTTCTTT
CASSSWTDRGAGTEAFF
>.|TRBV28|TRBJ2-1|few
TGTGCCAGCACCCGCTCCTACAATGAGCAGTTCTTC
CASTRSYNEQFF
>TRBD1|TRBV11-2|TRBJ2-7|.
TGTGCCAGCAGCTTACCGGGACAGGGGTACCACGAGCAGTACTTC
CASSLPGQGYHEQYF
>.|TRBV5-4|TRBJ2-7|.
TGTGCCAGCAGCTTGGGACCCGTTCGGGGGTACGAGCAGTACTTC
CASSLGPVRGYEQYF
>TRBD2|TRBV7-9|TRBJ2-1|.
TGTGCCAGCAGCCCAAACAGGGGACTAGCGGGAACTGAGCAGTTCTTC
CASSPNRGLAGTEQFF
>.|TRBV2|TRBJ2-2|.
TGTGCCAGCATAGTGGGAGTTACCGGGGAGCTGTTTTTT
CASIVGVTGELFF
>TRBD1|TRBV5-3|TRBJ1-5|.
TGTGCCAGAAGCCTTAGGACAGGGAATGTTTGTAGCAATCAGCCCCAGCATTTT
CARSLRTGNVCSNQPQHF
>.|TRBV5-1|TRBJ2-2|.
TGCGCCAGCAGCTTGAGGTGGGGGCTCACCGGGGAGCTGTTTTTT
CASSLRWGLTGELFF
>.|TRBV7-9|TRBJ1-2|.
TGTGCCAGCTCCCCTATCGGTGGGTTCAGTGTACTGGAGTTCTATGGCTACACCTTC
CASSPIGGFSVLEFYGYTF
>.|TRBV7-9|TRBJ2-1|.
TGTGCCAGCAGCTTAGTAGGGCAGGGTCCTATCAATGAGCAGTTCTTC
CASSLVGQGPINEQFF
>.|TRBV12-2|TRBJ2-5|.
TGTGCAAGTCGCTTAGCGGGGGGGGACACCCAGGAGACCCAGTACTTC
CASRLAGGDTQETQYF
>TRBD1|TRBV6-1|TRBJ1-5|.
TGTGCCAGCAAGGACAGGGGAAATCAGCCCCAGCATTTT
CASKDRGNQPQHF
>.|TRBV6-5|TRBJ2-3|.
TGTGCCAGCAGCCGACAAAACACAGATACGCAGTATTTT
CASSRQNTDTQYF
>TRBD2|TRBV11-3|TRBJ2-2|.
TGTGCCAGCAGCCCCGGGGGGGGAGCCGGGGAGCTGTTTTTT
CASSPGGGAGELFF
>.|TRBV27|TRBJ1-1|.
TGTGCCAGCACCCCTTCTCCCCTCTCAGGCGGGACTGAAGCTTTCTTT
CASTPSPLSGGTEAFF
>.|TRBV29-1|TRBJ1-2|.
TGCAGCGACCTAAACCCAGGGTATGGCTACACCTTC
CSDLNPGYGYTF